This TCR beta chain appears in the sequencing data of a study of shared clonotypes between healthy human individuals. General study results and limits: Between a few donors, naive CD4 clonotypes were shared at a level of around 4.9%. Shared clonotypes across all four donors exceeded non-shared ones in generation probability. Depth of sequencing was expected to influence donor clonotype sharing.

Healthy and HIV-negative, the adult donors had no recent acute infections or vaccinations. For this clone: No antigen is known for it.

This CDR3 comprises 13 residues. Deletions cut 0 bases from V and 13 bases from J, with 14 bases between. CDR1 and CDR2 (germline): SGHDT, YYEEEE. Assay used: immunoSEQ multiplex PCR; TCRdb lists only in-frame clones, some missing. The table has 980,000 or so clones, 60% to 85% seen once. Specimen: memory CD4+ T cells sorted from blood. Subset specified: CD45RA-negative fraction. This TCR was recovered from a man younger than 35 in good health. The chain carries TRBV5-6 and TRBJ2-4; no reliable D call. The CDR3 spells CASSLGRPARQYF. DNA of the CDR3: TGTGCCAGCAGCTTGGGACGCCCCGCGCGACAGTACTTC. Full variable domain (rest looked up from reference TRBV5-6 and TRBJ2-4): DAGVTQSPTHLIKTRGQQVTLRCSPKSGHDTVSWYQQALGQGPQFIFQYYEEEERQRGNFPDRFSGHQFPNYSSELNVNALLLGDSALYLCASSLGRPARQYFGAGTRLSVL.